This T cell receptor beta chain was captured by sequencing in a study of shared clonotypes between healthy human individuals. TCRdb keeps only in-frame clones here, not all; method: immunoSEQ multiplex PCR. The sample holds about 2.5 million clones, 80% to 95% seen once. The V and J ends lost 4 bases and 5 bases, in that order; junction bases with no gene match: 5. Germline CDR1 and CDR2: SGHTA and FQGNSA. This CDR3 has 16 amino acids. Of note for this clone: What it binds is unknown.

Study-level results: Generation probabilities of non-shared clonotypes were lower (relative to those shared by all four donors).

The receptor was isolated from a man aged 18-30 years in good health. Some clones in this sample may be carry-over from other donors' samples. This rearrangement joins TRBV7-2 to TRBJ2-3, with TRBD2 identical over 14 bases. Material: naive CD4+ T cells from PBMCs. Subset meaning: CD45RA+ positively selected. The CDR3 DNA sequence: TGTGCCAGCAGCTACGCTGGGACTAGCGGGAGAGATACGCAGTATTTT. Translation gives CASSYAGTSGRDTQYF.